Below, 19 T cell receptor beta chains from the same sample are listed, as sequenced in a study of metastatic and nonmetastatic thyroid tumors. MiXCR re-clonotyped the PCR reads for TCRdb. The top ten clones hold 10% to 15% of a sample with roughly 17,000 clones, approximately 24% of them seen once. Each patient came to thyroid surgery without any prior treatment (of any kind). Specimen: tumor tissue. The origin of the receptors is a male donor with papillary thyroid cancer or a benign thyroid nodule (not recorded which). Some clones in this sample may be carry-over from other donors' samples.

This clone was detected ten times or more. The chain has TRBV6-1 and TRBJ2-3, with no clear D. The CDR3 runs to 16 residues. Germline assignment: CDR1 MNHNS and CDR2 SASEGT. Trimming left V 3 bases short and J 0 bases short, with 13 bases between. CDR3 DNA: TGTGCCAGCAGTGAGGTGGGTGGCGGTAGCACAGATACGCAGTATTTT. Translated, it gives CASSEVGGGSTDTQYF.

This clone has more than one count but fewer than ten. At one end the junction does not follow the germline gene, possibly because of a read error. Distinct nucleotide sequences in the sample also encode this CDR3. The chain carries TRBV25-1 and TRBJ2-7; 7 bases fit TRBD1. The CDR3 runs 17 residues. Looked up from germline, CDR1 is MGHDK and CDR2 is SYGVNS. The CDR3 spells CASSEGLTGTAPYEQYF. CDR3 DNA: TGTGCCAGTAGTGAGGGCCTTACCGGGACAGCACCCTACGAGCAGTACTTC.

V is TRBV5-1 and J is TRBJ1-2; 7 positions agree with TRBD1. Germline assignment: CDR1 SGHRS and CDR2 YFSETQ. The V and J ends lost 0 bases and 6 bases, in that order; junction bases with no gene match: 20. This CDR3 spans 19 amino acids. The chain's CDR3 is CASSLAGRGPSWRVHGYTF. The CDR3 DNA reads TGCGCCAGCAGCTTGGCCGGGAGGGGGCCTTCCTGGAGGGTGCATGGCTACACCTTC.

Ten or more counts support this clone. J is TRBJ1-2 and V is TRBV19, with D uncertain. The length of the CDR3 is 14 residues. Germline V gives CDR1 LNHDA, CDR2 SQIVND (reference sequence). Trimming pared 10 bases from V and 4 bases from J, leaving 19 bases between. Written as DNA, the CDR3 is TGTGCCACTAGGGTCGGAGCCGACACCTATGGCTACACCTTC. Residues: CATRVGADTYGYTF.

This clone showed up many times. The V call is TRBV3-1, the J call TRBJ1-5; D not certain. Germline assignment: CDR1 LGHDT and CDR2 YNNKEL (reference sequence). The V gene lost 3 bases and the J gene lost 6 bases, with 9 bases spanning the gap. The CDR3 length is 13 residues. CDR3 sequence (DNA): TGTGCCAGCAGCCACATCATTGGTCAGCCCCAGCATTTT. Encoded protein: CASSHIIGQPQHF. Filled out from reference TRBV3-1 and TRBJ1-5, the complete variable domain reads DTAVSQTPKYLVTQMGNDKSIKCEQNLGHDTMYWYKQDSKKFLKIMFSYNNKELIINETVPNRFSPKSPDKAHLNLHINSLELGDSAVYFCASSHIIGQPQHFGDGTRLSIL.

There are many counts of this clone. It may be a read error: a sequence one base away is much more abundant. The chain has TRBV6-1 and TRBJ1-3; D call uncertain. The length of the CDR3 is 12 residues. CDR1 MNHNS and CDR2 SASEGT come from the germline V gene. V was shortened by 10 bases and J by 0 bases, with 7 bases between the two germline ends. CDR3 amino acids: CATKGSGNTIYF. CDR3 coding DNA: TGTGCCACTAAGGGCTCTGGAAACACCATATATTTT.

This clone has a handful of counts. The V and J genes are TRBV7-8 and TRBJ2-2; 8 nucleotides line up with TRBD2. CDR1 is SGHVS, CDR2 FQNEAQ, per germline. J lost 7 bases, V lost 8 bases, and 9 bases had no gene match. The CDR3 consists of 14 residues. The CDR3 sequence is CASGPLTSGGELFF. CDR3 nucleotides: TGTGCCAGCGGCCCCCTTACTAGCGGCGGGGAGCTGTTTTTT.

Comments on this clone: This may come from a read error, since a much larger clone is one base off. The CDR3 loop reads CASSYVSEKLFF. The CDR3 DNA sequence: TGTGCCAGCTCCTACGTTAGTGAAAAACTGTTTTTT. The rearrangement uses TRBV18 and TRBJ1-4; D uncertain. V dropped 6 bases and J dropped 7 bases, with 9 bases sitting between them. Germline values: CDR1 KGHSH, CDR2 LQKENI. The CDR3 has 12 residues.

This clone qualifies as medium-sized. V and J are TRBV20-1 and TRBJ1-2, with a possible D match to TRBD1 (5 bases). This CDR3 is built from 14 residues. Trimming pared 5 bases from V and 0 bases from J, leaving 13 bases between. Per the germline V gene, CDR1 is DFQATT and CDR2 is SNEGSKA (reference sequence). The CDR3 DNA reads TGCAGTGCTCCCACAGGCTCGACTAACTATGGCTACACCTTC. It is translated as CSAPTGSTNYGYTF.

CDR3 region: CASSLAVTGYYEQYF. The CDR3 DNA sequence: TGTGCCAGCAGCTTAGCGGTGACAGGCTACTACGAGCAGTACTTC. This chain uses TRBV7-2 with TRBJ2-7, with D possibly matching TRBD1 (6 bases). This CDR3 has 15 residues. Germline CDR1 SGHTA, CDR2 FQGNSA. Trimming stripped 0 bases from V and 3 bases from J, with 12 bases between.

The table lists this clone with a few counts. The V gene is TRBV6-6, the J gene TRBJ1-6, with a tentative D call TRBD1 (6 bases). This CDR3 is built from 17 residues. Germline values: CDR1 MNHNY, CDR2 SVGAGI (reference sequence). V gave up 2 bases and J gave up 6 bases, with 17 bases separating them. In DNA form, the CDR3 reads TGTGCCAGCAGTTACACGACCGGGACAAATATTAATTCACCCCTCCACTTT. Protein product: CASSYTTGTNINSPLHF.

This clone was observed a handful of times. CDR3 nucleotides: TGTGCCAGCCGCACAGGCGGGGTAAACGAGCAGTACTTC. This gives the protein CASRTGGVNEQYF. This chain joins TRBV27 and TRBJ2-7; TRBD2 might be the D (6 bases). The CDR3 spans 13 residues. CDR1 MNHEY and CDR2 SMNVEV come from the germline V gene (reference sequence). Trimming removed 8 bases at V and 5 bases at J, with 16 bases between.

The rearrangement joins TRBV7-8 to TRBJ2-6; D is perhaps TRBD1 (6 bases). The CDR3 has 16 amino acids. Germline V lookup: CDR1 SGHVS, CDR2 FQNEAQ. V lost 7 bases to trimming and J lost 0 bases, with 13 bases between them. The CDR3 loop is CASTRQAVSGANVLTF. The DNA for the CDR3 is TGTGCCAGCACCAGACAGGCGGTCTCTGGGGCCAACGTCCTGACTTTC. Variable domain in full (rest from reference TRBV7-8 and TRBJ2-6): GAGVSQSPRYKVAKRGQDVALRCDPISGHVSLFWYQQALGQGPEFLTYFQNEAQLDKSGLPSDRFFAERPEGSVSTLKIQRTQQEDSAVYLCASTRQAVSGANVLTFGAGSRLTVL.

This clone was observed at least ten times. V gene TRBV27 combines with J gene TRBJ2-1; D might be TRBD2 (7 bases). The CDR3 length is 14 residues. V shed 2 bases and J shed 15 bases, with 20 bases lying between them. CDR1 is MNHEY, CDR2 SMNVEV, per germline (reference sequence). The CDR3 nucleotides are TGTGCCAGCAGTTTAATGGGGGGGCGGGAGTGGCTGTTCTTC. It encodes CASSLMGGREWLFF.

The gene calls are TRBV6-2 or TRBV6-3 and TRBJ1-1, with TRBD1 as a possible D gene (5 bases). The CDR3 length is 16 residues. Trimming pared 2 bases from V and 4 bases from J, leaving 17 bases between. Germline assignment: CDR1 MNHEY and CDR2 SVGEGT. CDR3 sequence reads: CASSYALHRRRTEAFF. The CDR3 nucleotides are TGTGCCAGCAGTTACGCCCTCCACAGGAGGCGCACTGAAGCTTTCTTT.

This rearrangement joins TRBV10-3 to TRBJ2-1; 9 bases are a match to TRBD2. This CDR3 region has 14 residues. Germline CDR1 is ENHRY and CDR2 is SYGVKD. J lost 10 bases, V lost 7 bases, and 11 bases had no gene match. The CDR3 spells CAIIQTSGTGEQFF. In DNA, the CDR3 is TGTGCCATCATCCAGACTAGCGGTACAGGAGAGCAGTTCTTC.

The chain employs TRBV4-1 and TRBJ2-2; 7 bases fit TRBD2. Looked up from germline, CDR1 is MGHRA and CDR2 is YSYEKL. The V gene end was trimmed by 6 bases and the J gene end by 5 bases; junction bases not matched to a gene: 6. The CDR3 extends over 14 amino acids. This CDR3 reads CASRVREGTGELFF. In nucleotides, the CDR3 is TGCGCCAGCAGAGTAAGGGAGGGGACCGGGGAGCTGTTTTTT.

This clone has ten or more counts. This chain links TRBV5-4 with TRBJ1-2; D might be TRBD1 (6 bases). The germline gives CDR1 SGHNT, CDR2 YYREEE (reference sequence). Between the trimmed V and J ends, which lost 0 bases and 5 bases, there was a span of 17 bases. This CDR3 has 16 residues. CDR3 amino acids: CASSLASGGAGYGYTF. The CDR3 DNA is TGTGCCAGCAGCTTGGCCAGCGGGGGGGCGGGATATGGCTACACCTTC.

This chain links TRBV2 with TRBJ1-2; TRBD1 matches 7 bases. The CDR3 loop spans 15 amino acids. CDR1 SNHLY and CDR2 FYNNEI come from the germline V gene. V lost 1 base to trimming and J lost 2 bases; unmatched junction nucleotides: 4. The CDR3 coding sequence is TGTGCCAGCAGTGAAGACTTGGACAGGAACTATGGCTACACCTTC. Residues: CASSEDLDRNYGYTF.